The clone carrying this TCR beta chain has just a few counts. What it binds is unknown. The record originates from a study of cytomegalovirus exposure and HLA in healthy donors. Study overall: There were about 85 million unique TCRs (from HLA-typed donors) in an early data release.

PCR primers comprised 60 Vbeta and 13 Jbeta primers. Sequencing used immunoSEQ multiplex PCR; TCRdb keeps in-frame clones, though not all of them. Of 150,000 to 200,000 clones in the sample, 65% to 80% were seen once. The CDR3 consists of 14 residues. V shed 5 bases and J 0 bases; nucleotides not matched to a gene: 2. Per the germline V gene, CDR1 is LNHDA and CDR2 is SQIVND (reference sequence). Study observations and caveats: Available immune exposure information was restricted to CMV serostatus only. Reportedly, a later analysis found an Asian-associated ancestry cluster had fewer N-insertions than the roughly 630-donor mean. Within a later analysis, the majority of CMV-associated TCR beta chains appeared HLA-restricted.

Sequences were obtained from PBMCs. The rearrangement joins TRBV19 to TRBJ1-1; 8 bases map to TRBD1. The origin of this receptor is a woman between 45 and 60 years old in good health and CMV-seropositive. The CDR3 nucleotides are TGTGCCAGTAGTCACAGGGGGATGAACACTGAAGCTTTCTTT. Its protein product is CASSHRGMNTEAFF.